These 19 T cell receptor beta chains came from one sample sequenced in a study of brain T cells in children with intractable seizures. Assay used: immunoSEQ multiplex PCR; TCRdb lists only in-frame clones, some missing. The profile shows some 64,000 clones, 90% to 96% of them singletons. The sample here was peripheral blood, taken at surgery. These receptors came from a boy younger than two with focal cortical dysplasia and intractable seizures.

V gene TRBV10-3 combines with J gene TRBJ2-3, with 14 bases lining up with TRBD2. V lost 8 bases, J lost 4 bases, and 5 bases stayed unmatched. CDR1 is ENHRY and CDR2 is SYGVKD in the germline V gene. CDR3 length: 15 residues. In nucleotides, the CDR3 is TGTGCCATCCGGAGACTAGCGGGGGGGCCAGATACGCAGTATTTT. Protein sequence: CAIRRLAGGPDTQYF.

V usage is TRBV7-9 and J usage is TRBJ1-1; 7 positions agree with TRBD1. CDR1 and CDR2 (germline): SEHNR, FQNEAQ (reference sequence). The CDR3 extends over 19 amino acids. The V segment lost 5 bases and the J segment 5 bases; nucleotides outside the gene matches: 23. The CDR3 is CASSPGQEGWGRLRTEAFF. The CDR3 nucleotides are TGTGCCAGCAGCCCCGGACAGGAGGGTTGGGGGAGGTTGAGAACTGAAGCTTTCTTT.

This clone was seen just once. The rearrangement joins TRBV5-4 to TRBJ2-1; TRBD1 matches 12 bases. The CDR3 contains 17 residues. The junction had 10 bases not matched to a gene; V was cut back by 5 bases and J by 4 bases. Germline V gene lookup returns CDR1 SGHNT and CDR2 YYREEE (reference sequence). The CDR3 loop reads CASSSPPGQGAYNEQFF. DNA for the CDR3: TGTGCCAGCAGTTCCCCTCCGGGACAGGGGGCTTACAATGAGCAGTTCTTC.

The chain has TRBV7-3 and TRBJ2-5, with D uncertain. Germline V gene lookup returns CDR1 SGHTA and CDR2 FQGTGA. The CDR3 is 13 amino acids. The V and J ends lost 5 bases and 4 bases respectively, with 11 bases between them. CDR3 coding DNA: TGTGCCAGCAGCCCCGTCGGCGGAGAGACCCAGTACTTC. This codes for CASSPVGGETQYF. Full variable domain (missing parts from reference TRBV7-3 and TRBJ2-5): GAGVSQTPSNKVTEKGKYVELRCDPISGHTALYWYRQSLGQGPEFLIYFQGTGAADDSGLPNDRFFAVRPEGSVSTLKIQRTERGDSAVYLCASSPVGGETQYFGPGTRLLVL.

V usage is TRBV7-9 and J usage is TRBJ2-1; D possibly matches TRBD1 or TRBD2 (7 bases each). CDR3 size: 16 residues. Deletions cut 11 bases from V and 0 bases from J, with 20 bases between. Germline V CDR1 and CDR2: SEHNR, FQNEAQ (reference sequence). CDR3 DNA sequence: TGTGCCTCCCAGGCTCGGGGGGACAGCTCCTACAATGAGCAGTTCTTC. It specifies CASQARGDSSYNEQFF.

The V and J genes are TRBV4-2 and TRBJ2-7, with D tentatively TRBD2 (6 bases). The V end lost 4 bases, the J end lost 4 bases, and 17 bases lay between the germline ends. Germline-derived CDR1 and CDR2 are LGHNA and YNFKEQ. The CDR3 is 15 residues long. CDR3 nucleotide sequence: TGTGCCAGCAGCCTCCTAGGGTCGGGGACTTACGAGCAGTACTTC. This gives the protein CASSLLGSGTYEQYF.

In its sample, this clone was seen once. The chain employs TRBV9 and TRBJ1-2, with TRBD1 matching over 7 bases. CDR1 is SGDLS, CDR2 YYNGEE, per germline. The J segment lost 2 bases and the V segment lost 0 bases, leaving 19 bases of the junction unmatched. The CDR3 runs to 20 residues. The CDR3 sequence: CASSVVATPSQEQGNYGYTF. The CDR3 DNA reads as TGTGCCAGCAGCGTAGTAGCCACTCCCTCCCAGGAACAGGGGAACTATGGCTACACCTTC.

The chain employs TRBV5-4 and TRBJ2-7, with D uncertain. The V and J ends lost 0 bases and 7 bases respectively, with 17 bases between them. CDR1 and CDR2 (germline): SGHNT, YYREEE (reference sequence). There are 15 residues in the CDR3. CDR3 amino acids: CASSLDSFSGGEQYF. As DNA, the CDR3 is TGTGCCAGCAGCTTGGATTCATTTAGTGGTGGGGAGCAGTACTTC.

This chain joins TRBV5-1 and TRBJ2-5; D is uncertain. CDR1 SGHRS and CDR2 YFSETQ come from the germline V gene. This CDR3 has 14 residues. V was pared by 0 bases and J by 5 bases, with 11 bases between. DNA for the CDR3: TGCGCCAGCAGCTTGGACCCCTTGGGCGAGACCCAGTACTTC. This encodes CASSLDPLGETQYF.

The rearrangement links TRBV3-1 (or the pseudogene TRBV3-2) to TRBJ2-2; 12 nucleotides agree with TRBD2. J was trimmed by 7 bases and V by 1 base; bases with no gene match: 4. The CDR3 is made up of 16 amino acids. Germline CDR1 LGHDT, CDR2 YNNKEL (reference sequence). CDR3 residues: CASSQGLAGVIGELFF. The CDR3 DNA sequence: TGTGCCAGCAGCCAAGGACTAGCGGGAGTCATCGGGGAGCTGTTTTTT.

This clone was seen just once. The chain couples TRBV7-9 to TRBJ1-3, with D possibly TRBD1 on 5 matching bases. Trimming removed 5 bases from V and 4 bases from J, with 12 bases in between. CDR1 is SEHNR and CDR2 is FQNEAQ in the germline V gene (reference sequence). The CDR3 is 14 amino acids. DNA of the CDR3: TGTGCCAGCAGCACCACAGGTTTCGGAAACACCATATATTTT. It translates to CASSTTGFGNTIYF.

This chain joins TRBV6-4 and TRBJ1-4; D may be TRBD1 (5 bases). V was pared by 6 bases and J by 8 bases, with 22 bases between. There are 16 residues in the CDR3. Germline CDR1 MRHNA, CDR2 SNTAGT. CDR3: CASSDPNRWGYEKLFF. The CDR3 DNA follows: TGTGCCAGCAGCGACCCGAACAGGTGGGGTTACGAAAAACTGTTTTTT.

This clone appeared a single time. The CDR3 is CASSSGQGRENTEAFF. Written as DNA, the CDR3 is TGTGCCAGCAGTTCCGGACAGGGGAGAGAGAACACTGAAGCTTTCTTT. The chain employs TRBV27 and TRBJ1-1; 9 nucleotides agree with TRBD1. Germline values: CDR1 MNHEY, CDR2 SMNVEV (reference sequence). There are 16 residues in the CDR3. The V segment lost 4 bases and the J segment 1 base; nucleotides outside the gene matches: 7.

V gene TRBV5-4 combines with J gene TRBJ2-7, with 9 bases lining up with TRBD1. Germline assignment: CDR1 SGHNT and CDR2 YYREEE (reference sequence). The CDR3 contains 15 residues. The trim removed 0 bases at V and 1 base at J, leaving 2 bases unmatched. CDR3 sequence: CASSLVGQGSYEQYF. CDR3 sequence (DNA): TGTGCCAGCAGCTTGGTGGGACAGGGATCCTACGAGCAGTACTTC.

This chain connects TRBV15 to TRBJ2-1; TRBD2 matches at 10 bases. Germline CDR1 reads LNHNV; CDR2 reads YYDKDF (reference sequence). The ends lost 8 bases at V and 5 bases at J; junction bases unmatched: 12. The CDR3 is 16 amino acids. This CDR3 reads CATGGGSGRGDNEQFF. The CDR3 region has the DNA TGTGCCACCGGCGGGGGCAGCGGGAGGGGGGACAATGAGCAGTTCTTC. Full variable domain (rest looked up from reference TRBV15 and TRBJ2-1): DAMVIQNPRYQVTQFGKPVTLSCSQTLNHNVMYWYQQKSSQAPKLLFHYYDKDFNNEADTPDNFQSRRPNTSFCFLDIRSPGLGDTAMYLCATGGGSGRGDNEQFFGPGTRLTVL.

The chain has TRBV9 and TRBJ1-1; 7 bases fit TRBD1. CDR1 and CDR2 (germline): SGDLS, YYNGEE. The CDR3 is 14 amino acids. Germline trimming cut 1 base from V and 3 bases from J; bases unmatched to any gene: 3. For the CDR3, the DNA is TGTGCCAGCAGCGTAACAGGGGACGACACTGAAGCTTTCTTT. Translation: CASSVTGDDTEAFF.

The gene calls are TRBV10-3 and TRBJ1-3, with D hard to call. Germline lookup yields CDR1 ENHRY and CDR2 SYGVKD. Between the trimmed V and J ends, which lost 5 bases and 9 bases, there was a span of 17 bases. The CDR3 covers 14 residues. CDR3 in DNA: TGTGCCATCAGTTCAGTGGACGCGGTGGGCACCATATATTTT. Its protein product is CAISSVDAVGTIYF.

The chain carries TRBV6-5 and TRBJ1-3; D perhaps matches TRBD1 (5 bases). The CDR3 consists of 14 residues. V dropped 4 bases and J dropped 0 bases, with 7 bases sitting between them. The germline V gene has CDR1 MNHEY and CDR2 SVGAGI. CDR3 coding DNA: TGTGCCAGCAGTTGGGGCGGCTCTGGAAACACCATATATTTT. Amino acid sequence: CASSWGGSGNTIYF.

The chain is built from TRBV12-1 and TRBJ2-7. TRBV12-1 is classified as a pseudogene. There are 14 residues in the CDR3. The CDR3 sequence is CASPKGGQAYEQYF. The CDR3 DNA reads as TGTGCCAGCCCTAAAGGGGGGCAAGCCTACGAGCAGTACTTC.